A selection of T cell receptor beta chains follows, all from one sample in a study of technical replicates of blood from a few donors. Profiled with immunoSEQ multiplex PCR; TCRdb holds only in-frame clones, not every one. In the table there are about 80,000 clones, just under 95% of which are singletons. Source material: T cells isolated from PBMCs. These receptors all come from a human donor in good health. Each CDR3 is given with its conserved first and last residue. The D gene is left open where the match is weak. Expanded clones get a size class; other rows say once, few or many, or leave the size out.

NA	TRBD1	TRBV29-1	TRBJ2-7	13	TGCAGCGCCGCCCCCATTTGGGACAGCGAGCAGTACTTC	CSAAPIWDSEQYF
NA	NA	TRBV5-6	TRBJ1-5	13	TGTGCCAGCAGCTTGGACGGGAATCAGCCCCAGCATTTT	CASSLDGNQPQHF
NA	TRBD2	TRBV28	TRBJ2-1	16	TGTGCCAGCAGTTTATTGGGGGGGGTATCCTACAATGAGCAGTTCTTC	CASSLLGGVSYNEQFF
NA	NA	TRBV5-6	TRBJ2-7	11	TGTGCCAGCAGCTTGGCTTACGAGCAGTACTTC	CASSLAYEQYF
NA	NA	TRBV6-4	TRBJ1-5	16	TGTGCCAGCAGTGACTCTCCGGGGTTCTGGGATCAGCCCCAGCATTTT	CASSDSPGFWDQPQHF
NA	TRBD1	TRBV4-1	TRBJ2-5	13	TGCGCCAGCAGCTTTCAGGGGGAAGAGACCCAGTACTTC	CASSFQGEETQYF
NA	TRBD1	TRBV7-6	TRBJ2-2	13	TGTGCCAGCAGCTCCACAGGGGTCGGGGAGCTGTTTTTT	CASSSTGVGELFF
NA	NA	TRBV6-1	TRBJ1-5	13	TGTGCCAGCAGTGAGTGGCTGAATCAGCCCCAGCATTTT	CASSEWLNQPQHF
NA	NA	TRBV10-3	TRBJ2-7	13	TGTGCCATCAGTGAGGTACGGTTCTACGAGCAGTACTTC	CAISEVRFYEQYF
NA	NA	TRBV13	TRBJ1-1	14	TGTGCCAGCAGCTTAGGGCAGTTGAACACTGAAGCTTTCTTT	CASSLGQLNTEAFF
NA	TRBD2	TRBV5-1	TRBJ2-2	18	TGCGCCAGCAGCTTACGGGAATTAGCGGGACCTAACACCGGGGAGCTGTTTTTT	CASSLRELAGPNTGELFF
NA	TRBD1	TRBV5-6	TRBJ1-2	13	TGTGCCAGTCTAGAGTACAGGGGTCAGGGCTACACCTTC	CASLEYRGQGYTF
NA	NA	TRBV5-1	TRBJ2-3	13	TGCGCCAGCAGCGTAACTAGCACAGATACGCAGTATTTT	CASSVTSTDTQYF
NA	NA	TRBV30	TRBJ1-1	13	TGTGCCTGGAGGCTGGGCAGGGAGGCTGAAGCTTTCTTT	CAWRLGREAEAFF
NA	NA	TRBV5-1	TRBJ2-1	12	TGCGCCAGCAGCCACCAGGGGAGTGAGCAGTTCTTC	CASSHQGSEQFF
NA	NA	TRBV5-1	TRBJ2-7	14	TGCGCCAGCAGCCTAGGGGTGGGGACCTACGAGCAGTACTTC	CASSLGVGTYEQYF
few	NA	TRBV7-6	TRBJ1-5	14	TGTGCCAGCAGCCCCAGGGGCCCCGGTCAGCCCCAGCATTTT	CASSPRGPGQPQHF
NA	TRBD1	TRBV6-5	TRBJ2-1	16	TGTGCCAGCAGTTACTCGGGGACAGCTACCTACAATGAGCAGTTCTTC	CASSYSGTATYNEQFF
NA	NA	TRBV27	TRBJ1-1	14	TGTGCCAGCAGTTTCCGACACCTGAACACTGAAGCTTTCTTT	CASSFRHLNTEAFF
once	TRBD1	TRBV6-5	TRBJ2-5	15	TGTGCCAGCAGCCCCCGGGACAGGGGGCCGGAGACCCAGTACTTC	CASSPRDRGPETQYF
NA	TRBD1	TRBV7-2	TRBJ1-1	15	TGTGCCAGCAGCCCCTATATACAGGGGGGCACTGAAGCTTTCTTT	CASSPYIQGGTEAFF
NA	NA	TRBV7-9	TRBJ1-1	15	TGTGCCAGCTTTGACAGTACCATCAAGGACACTGAAGCTTTCTTT	CASFDSTIKDTEAFF
NA	NA	TRBV28	TRBJ2-2	12	TGTGCCAGCACAATCAACACCGGGGAGCTGTTTTTT	CASTINTGELFF
once	NA	TRBV7-2	TRBJ1-1	11	TGTGCCAGCACCTTGAACACTGAAGCTTTCTTT	CASTLNTEAFF
NA	NA	TRBV5-1	TRBJ1-2	15	TGCGCCAGCAGACTCCTTCCTCAGGGAACATATGGCTACACCTTC	CASRLLPQGTYGYTF
NA	TRBD2	TRBV4-2	TRBJ2-7	15	TGTGCCAGCAGCCATGTTAGCGGGAGGCCCGTTGAGCAGTACTTC	CASSHVSGRPVEQYF
NA	NA	TRBV15	TRBJ2-7	15	TGTGCCACCAGCGCTCAGGATTGGGGGCCCTACGAGCAGTACTTC	CATSAQDWGPYEQYF
NA	TRBD1	TRBV7-2	TRBJ2-7	15	TGTGCCAGCAGCCTAGACAGGGGGCCGTACTACGAGCAGTACTTC	CASSLDRGPYYEQYF
few	TRBD1	TRBV2	TRBJ1-5	16	TGTGCCAGCAGTTCTACAGGGGGCGGGGGCAATCAGCCCCAGCATTTT	CASSSTGGGGNQPQHF
NA	TRBD2	TRBV14	TRBJ2-7	14	TGTGCCAGCAGCCAAATAAGCGGGAGGTACGAGCAGTACTTC	CASSQISGRYEQYF
once	TRBD1	TRBV10-3	TRBJ1-2	13	TGTGCCATCAGCGCTAGGACAGGGAATGGCTACACCTTC	CAISARTGNGYTF
NA	NA	TRBV6-6	TRBJ1-2	16	TGTGCCAGCAGCCACGAGACAGGCCTTACTAACTATGGCTACACCTTC	CASSHETGLTNYGYTF
NA	NA	TRBV4-3	TRBJ1-5	16	TGCGCCAGCAGCCAAGATAACGCGGGCGCCCCCCGGCCCCAGCATTTT	CASSQDNAGAPRPQHF
NA	NA	TRBV23-1	TRBJ1-5	15	TGCGCCAGCAGTCAATCCCGGGGTAGCAATCAGCCCCAGCATTTT	CASSQSRGSNQPQHF
NA	NA	TRBV6-5	TRBJ1-1	13	TGTGCCAGCAGTTACACTATCGGCACTGAAGCTTTCTTT	CASSYTIGTEAFF
NA	NA	TRBV7-2	TRBJ2-1	14	TGTGCCAGCAGCCGGTCGAGGGAAAAGAATGAGCAGTTCTTC	CASSRSREKNEQFF
NA	NA	TRBV27	TRBJ2-1	12	TGTGCCAGCAGTTTGGCAGGGAATGAGCAGTTCTTC	CASSLAGNEQFF